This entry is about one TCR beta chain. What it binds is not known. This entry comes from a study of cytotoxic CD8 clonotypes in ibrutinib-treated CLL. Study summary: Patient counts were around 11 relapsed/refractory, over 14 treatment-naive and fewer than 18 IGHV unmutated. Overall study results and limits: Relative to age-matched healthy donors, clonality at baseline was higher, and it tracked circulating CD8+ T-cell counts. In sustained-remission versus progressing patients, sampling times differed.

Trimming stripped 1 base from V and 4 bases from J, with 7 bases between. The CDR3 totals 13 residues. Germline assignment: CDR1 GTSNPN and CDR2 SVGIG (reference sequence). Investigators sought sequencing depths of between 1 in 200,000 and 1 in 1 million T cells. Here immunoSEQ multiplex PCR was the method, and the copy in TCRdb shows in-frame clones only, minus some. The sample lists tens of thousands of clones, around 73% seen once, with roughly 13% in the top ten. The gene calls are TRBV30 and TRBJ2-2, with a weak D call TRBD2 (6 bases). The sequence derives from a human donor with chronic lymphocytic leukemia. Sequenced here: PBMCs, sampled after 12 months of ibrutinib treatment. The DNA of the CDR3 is TGTGCCTGGAGTGGCGGGACCACCGGGGAGCTGTTTTTT. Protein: CAWSGGTTGELFF. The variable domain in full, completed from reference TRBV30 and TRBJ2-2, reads SQTIHQWPATLVQPVGSPLSLECTVEGTSNPNLYWYRQAAGRGLQLLFYSVGIGQISSEVPQNLSASRPQDRQFILSSKKLLLSDSGFYLCAWSGGTTGELFFGEGSRLTVL.